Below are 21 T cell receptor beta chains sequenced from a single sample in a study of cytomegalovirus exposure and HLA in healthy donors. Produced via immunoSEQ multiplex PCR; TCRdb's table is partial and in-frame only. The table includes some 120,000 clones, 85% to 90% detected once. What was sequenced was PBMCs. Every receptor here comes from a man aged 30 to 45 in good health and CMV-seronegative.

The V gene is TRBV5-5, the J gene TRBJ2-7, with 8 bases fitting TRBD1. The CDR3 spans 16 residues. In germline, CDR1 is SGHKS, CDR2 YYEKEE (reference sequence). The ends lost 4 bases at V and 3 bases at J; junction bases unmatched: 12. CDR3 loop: CASSLGADRGVYEQYF. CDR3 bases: TGTGCCAGCAGCCTGGGGGCCGACAGGGGAGTCTACGAGCAGTACTTC.

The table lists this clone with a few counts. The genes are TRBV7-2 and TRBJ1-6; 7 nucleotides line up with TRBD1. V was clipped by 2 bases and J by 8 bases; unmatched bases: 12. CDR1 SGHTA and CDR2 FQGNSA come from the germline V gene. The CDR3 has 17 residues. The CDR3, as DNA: TGTGCCAGCAGCTTAAAGTGGGCGGGACAGCAGGATTCACCCCTCCACTTT. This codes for CASSLKWAGQQDSPLHF.

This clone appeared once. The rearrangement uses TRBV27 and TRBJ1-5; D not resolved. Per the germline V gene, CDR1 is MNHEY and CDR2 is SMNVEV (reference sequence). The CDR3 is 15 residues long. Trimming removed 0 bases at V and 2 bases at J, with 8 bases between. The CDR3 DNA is TGTGCCAGCAGTTTATCGGGCCTGGGCAATCAGCCCCAGCATTTT. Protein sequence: CASSLSGLGNQPQHF.

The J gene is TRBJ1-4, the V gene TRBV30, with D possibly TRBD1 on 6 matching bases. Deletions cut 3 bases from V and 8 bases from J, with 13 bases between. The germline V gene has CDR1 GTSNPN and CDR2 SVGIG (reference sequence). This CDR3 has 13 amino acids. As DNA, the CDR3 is TGTGCCTGGAGAGGACAGCCAAGGGAAAAACTGTTTTTT. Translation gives CAWRGQPREKLFF.

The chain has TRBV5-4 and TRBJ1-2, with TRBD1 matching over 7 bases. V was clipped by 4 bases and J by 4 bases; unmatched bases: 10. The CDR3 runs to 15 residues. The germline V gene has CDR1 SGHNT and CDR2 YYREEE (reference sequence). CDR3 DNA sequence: TGTGCCAGCAGCCCGCGACAGGGCAGCTTCTATGGCTACACCTTC. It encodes CASSPRQGSFYGYTF.

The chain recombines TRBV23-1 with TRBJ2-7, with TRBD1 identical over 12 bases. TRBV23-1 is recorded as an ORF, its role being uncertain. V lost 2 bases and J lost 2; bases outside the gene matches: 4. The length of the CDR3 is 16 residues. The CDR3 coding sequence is TGCGCCAGCAGTCAAGATGGGACAGGGGGCCCCTACGAGCAGTACTTC. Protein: CASSQDGTGGPYEQYF.

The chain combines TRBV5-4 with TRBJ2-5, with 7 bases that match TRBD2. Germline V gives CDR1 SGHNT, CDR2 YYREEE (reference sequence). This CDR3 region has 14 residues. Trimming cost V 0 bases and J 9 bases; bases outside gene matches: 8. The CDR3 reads CASSLVGDAGAQYF. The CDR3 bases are TGTGCCAGCAGCTTGGTCGGCGACGCGGGGGCCCAGTACTTC.

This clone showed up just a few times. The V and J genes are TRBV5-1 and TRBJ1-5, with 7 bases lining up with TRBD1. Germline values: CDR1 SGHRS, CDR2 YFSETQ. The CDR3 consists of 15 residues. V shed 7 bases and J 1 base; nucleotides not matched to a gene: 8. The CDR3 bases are TGCGCCAGCTTAGCTGTGGGACAGAGCAATCAGCCCCAGCATTTT. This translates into CASLAVGQSNQPQHF.

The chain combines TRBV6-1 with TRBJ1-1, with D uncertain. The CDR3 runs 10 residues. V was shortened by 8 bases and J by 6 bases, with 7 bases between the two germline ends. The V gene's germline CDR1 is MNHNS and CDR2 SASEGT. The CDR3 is CASYNSEAFF. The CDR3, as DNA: TGTGCCAGCTATAACTCTGAAGCTTTCTTT.

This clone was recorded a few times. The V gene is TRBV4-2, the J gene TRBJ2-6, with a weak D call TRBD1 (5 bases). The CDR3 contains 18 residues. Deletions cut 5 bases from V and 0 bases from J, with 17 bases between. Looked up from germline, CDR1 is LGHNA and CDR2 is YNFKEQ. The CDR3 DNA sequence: TGTGCCAGCAGCACCTCCCCAGGGTACCTCTCTGGGGCCAACGTCCTGACTTTC. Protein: CASSTSPGYLSGANVLTF.

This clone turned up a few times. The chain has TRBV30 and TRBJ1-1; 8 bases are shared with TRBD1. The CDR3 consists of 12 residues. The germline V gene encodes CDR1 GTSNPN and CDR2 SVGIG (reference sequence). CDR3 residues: CAGARGHTEAFF. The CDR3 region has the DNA TGTGCGGGGGCCAGGGGGCACACTGAAGCTTTCTTT.

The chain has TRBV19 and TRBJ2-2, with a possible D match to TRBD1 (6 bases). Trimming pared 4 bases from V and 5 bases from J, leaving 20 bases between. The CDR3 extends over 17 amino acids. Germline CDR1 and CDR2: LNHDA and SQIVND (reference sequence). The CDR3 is CASSTLGGAAETGELFF. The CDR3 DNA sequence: TGTGCCAGTAGTACCTTAGGGGGAGCCGCTGAAACCGGGGAGCTGTTTTTT.

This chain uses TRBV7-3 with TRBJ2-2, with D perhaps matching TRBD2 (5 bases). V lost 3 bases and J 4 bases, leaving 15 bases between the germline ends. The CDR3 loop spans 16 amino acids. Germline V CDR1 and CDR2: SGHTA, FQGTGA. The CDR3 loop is CASSFAGGWSTGELFF. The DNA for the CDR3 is TGTGCCAGCAGCTTCGCGGGTGGTTGGTCCACCGGGGAGCTGTTTTTT.

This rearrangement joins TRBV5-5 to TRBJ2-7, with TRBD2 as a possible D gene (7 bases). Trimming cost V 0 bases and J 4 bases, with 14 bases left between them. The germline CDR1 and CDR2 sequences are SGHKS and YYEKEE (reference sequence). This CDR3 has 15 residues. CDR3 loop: CASSLVGRGPYEQYF. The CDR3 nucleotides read TGTGCCAGCAGCTTGGTTGGGCGGGGGCCTTACGAGCAGTACTTC.

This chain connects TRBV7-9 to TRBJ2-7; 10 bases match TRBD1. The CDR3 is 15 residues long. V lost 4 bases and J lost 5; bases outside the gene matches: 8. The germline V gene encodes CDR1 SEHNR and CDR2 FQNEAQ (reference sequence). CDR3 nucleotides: TGTGCCAGCAGCTCAACCCGAGGGACAGGGGACGAGCAGTACTTC. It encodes CASSSTRGTGDEQYF.

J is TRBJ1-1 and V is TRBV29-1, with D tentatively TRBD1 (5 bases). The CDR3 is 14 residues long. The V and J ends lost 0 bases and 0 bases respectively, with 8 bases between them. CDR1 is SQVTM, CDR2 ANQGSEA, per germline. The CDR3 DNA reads TGCAGCGTTGAAGAGGGACTTATGAACACTGAAGCTTTCTTT. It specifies CSVEEGLMNTEAFF.

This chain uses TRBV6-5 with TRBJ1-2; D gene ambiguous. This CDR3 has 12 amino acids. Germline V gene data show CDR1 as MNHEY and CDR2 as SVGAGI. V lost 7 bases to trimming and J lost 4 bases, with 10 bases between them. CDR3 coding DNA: TGTGCCAGCAAAAACGCGGCCTATGGCTACACCTTC. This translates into CASKNAAYGYTF.

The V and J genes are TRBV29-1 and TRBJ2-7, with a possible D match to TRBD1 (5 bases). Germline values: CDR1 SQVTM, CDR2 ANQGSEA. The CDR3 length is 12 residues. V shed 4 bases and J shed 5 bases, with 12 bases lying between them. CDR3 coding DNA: TGCAGCGTTGGACAGCATATTAACGAGCAGTACTTC. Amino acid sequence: CSVGQHINEQYF.

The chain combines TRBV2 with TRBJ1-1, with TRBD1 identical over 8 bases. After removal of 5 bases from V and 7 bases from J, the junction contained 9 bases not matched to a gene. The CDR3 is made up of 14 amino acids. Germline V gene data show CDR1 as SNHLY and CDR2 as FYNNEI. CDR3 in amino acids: CASSPSTGAVEAFF. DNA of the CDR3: TGTGCCAGCAGTCCTTCGACAGGGGCCGTTGAAGCTTTCTTT.

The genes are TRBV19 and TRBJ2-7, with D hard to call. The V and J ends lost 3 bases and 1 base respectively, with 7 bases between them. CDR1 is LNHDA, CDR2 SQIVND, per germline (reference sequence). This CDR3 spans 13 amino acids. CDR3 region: CASSMTQSYEQYF. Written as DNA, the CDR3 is TGTGCCAGTAGTATGACACAGTCCTACGAGCAGTACTTC.

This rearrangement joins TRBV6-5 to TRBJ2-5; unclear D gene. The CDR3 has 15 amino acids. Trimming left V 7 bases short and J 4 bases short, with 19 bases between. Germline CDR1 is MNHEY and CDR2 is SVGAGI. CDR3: CASTLKSPSGETQYF. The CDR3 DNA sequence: TGTGCCAGCACCCTCAAGTCACCCTCGGGAGAGACCCAGTACTTC.